These T cell receptor beta chains were read from a single sample in a study of CD8 T cells in Susac syndrome. TCRdb passed the immunoSEQ multiplex PCR reads through MiXCR, listing each CDR3 protein once. The sample lists some 130,000 distinct CDR3 sequences, just under 95% occurring once. Sequencing input: CD8+ T cells from PBMCs. The receptors come from a human donor with Susac syndrome. Each CDR3 is given with its conserved first and last residue. D genes are given only for firm matches. Size is omitted from some rows. Given values are once, few, many or a class for expanded clones.

.	.	12	TRBV9	TRBJ2-2	TGTGCCAGCAGCGCCGAGGGCGGGGAGCTGTTTTTT	CASSAEGGELFF
TRBD1	.	16	TRBV19	TRBJ1-5	TGTGCCAGTAGTATGTATGCAGGGGGCAGCGATCAGCCCCAGCATTTT	CASSMYAGGSDQPQHF
.	.	17	TRBV11-2	TRBJ2-1	TGTGCCAGCAGCCCTACCTACGGGGGAGGTCCCTACAATGAGCAGTTCTTC	CASSPTYGGGPYNEQFF
.	once	14	TRBV28	TRBJ1-1	TGTGCCAGCATTCCGTTGGAGGGATCGGGTGAAGCTTTCTTT	CASIPLEGSGEAFF
TRBD1	.	14	TRBV14	TRBJ1-1	TGTGCCAGCAGTAACAGGGGATTGAACACTGAAGCTTTCTTT	CASSNRGLNTEAFF
.	.	13	TRBV7-8	TRBJ2-7	TGTGCCAGCAGCTTAATAGCGAGTCACGAGCAGTACTTC	CASSLIASHEQYF
.	.	18	TRBV7-8	TRBJ2-1	TGTGCCAGCAGCCCTTACACGTTGACAGGTACCTCCTACAATGAGCAGTTCTTC	CASSPYTLTGTSYNEQFF
.	.	14	TRBV6-5	TRBJ1-5	TGTGCCAGCAGTAAGGCAGCTATCAATCAGCCCCAGCATTTT	CASSKAAINQPQHF
.	.	14	TRBV7-8	TRBJ1-5	TGTGCCAGCAGCGCCGACGCGGACAGCCAGCCCCAGCATTTT	CASSADADSQPQHF
.	.	14	TRBV9	TRBJ2-7	TGTGCCAGCAGCCAAGGGGATGCGACCTACGAGCAGTACTTC	CASSQGDATYEQYF
.	.	15	TRBV7-9	TRBJ1-5	TGTGCCAGCAGCTCCTACTGGGATAGCAATCAGCCCCAGCATTTT	CASSSYWDSNQPQHF
.	.	14	TRBV4-1	TRBJ2-2	TGCGCCAGCAGCCAAGATGAGGGGGTCGGGGAGCTGTTTTTT	CASSQDEGVGELFF
TRBD2	.	17	TRBV30	TRBJ2-3	TGTGCCTGGAGTGTACGATGGATAGCGGGAGCATCCGATACGCAGTATTTT	CAWSVRWIAGASDTQYF
.	.	10	TRBV20-1	TRBJ1-1	TGCAGTGCTAGCCCGGAGAAAGCTTTCTTT	CSASPEKAFF
TRBD2	.	16	TRBV7-6	TRBJ2-1	TGTGCCAGCAGCTTCGCAGCGGGAGGGCCGTGGAATGAGCAGTTCTTC	CASSFAAGGPWNEQFF
TRBD2	.	17	TRBV5-1	TRBJ2-7	TGCGCCAGCAGCTTATTTGCTAGCGGGAGCAAGCACTACGAGCAGTACTTC	CASSLFASGSKHYEQYF
TRBD1	.	13	TRBV27	TRBJ1-1	TGTGCCAGCACCCCAGGGGGTACCACTGAAGCTTTCTTT	CASTPGGTTEAFF
.	once	12	TRBV6-2/TRBV6-3	TRBJ2-7	TGTGCCACCTCCTCAGGGGAATACGAGCAGTACTTC	CATSSGEYEQYF
.	.	14	TRBV27	TRBJ1-2	TGTGCCAGCAGTTTTACGGGGGGGAACTATGGCTACACCTTC	CASSFTGGNYGYTF
TRBD2	.	14	TRBV20-1	TRBJ2-1	TGCAGTGCTACCGGGACTAGCGCGCTCAATGAGCAGTTCTTC	CSATGTSALNEQFF
.	.	14	TRBV13	TRBJ2-5	TGTGCCAGCAGCTTAATTTCGGCCCGGGAGACCCAGTACTTC	CASSLISARETQYF
TRBD1	.	15	TRBV7-9	TRBJ1-4	TGTGCCAGCAGCCCGTTACAGGGGGCGTCAGAAAAACTGTTTTTT	CASSPLQGASEKLFF
.	.	12	TRBV30	TRBJ1-2	TGTGCCTGCCAATATGTAACCTATGGCTACACCTTC	CACQYVTYGYTF
.	.	13	TRBV20-1	TRBJ2-7	TGCAGTGCTAGACTCAGGAGCTCCTACGAGCAGTACTTC	CSARLRSSYEQYF
.	.	15	TRBV29-1	TRBJ1-2	TGCAGCGCTAAGACCCTTACAGACAGGAACTATGGCTACACCTTC	CSAKTLTDRNYGYTF
.	once	13	TRBV12-3/TRBV12-4	TRBJ2-7	TGTGCCAGCAGTTTCGGGGGTGGTTACGAGCAGTACTTC	CASSFGGGYEQYF
.	.	18	TRBV9	TRBJ2-7	TGTGCCAGCAATGGGTTGGCGAGGTGCGGAGGGGGAAACTACGAGCAGTACTTC	CASNGLARCGGGNYEQYF
.	.	15	TRBV27	TRBJ2-7	TGTGCCAGCAGTTTATCGGTTGCAGGCACCTACGAGCAGTACTTC	CASSLSVAGTYEQYF
TRBD2	.	15	TRBV20-1	TRBJ2-5	TGCAGTGCCCGACCTTACTGGACTAGTAAAGAGACCCAGTACTTC	CSARPYWTSKETQYF